One sample yielded the 11 T cell receptor beta chains listed below, sequenced in a study of blood T cell repertoires in COVID-19. This table comes from immunoSEQ multiplex PCR, and its TCRdb copy is limited to in-frame clones, with some not included. Of approximately 270,000 clones detected, over 80% appear once; the ten largest clones hold about 4%. The sequencing input was PBMCs or T cells enriched from blood (not recorded which). The receptors originated from a woman aged 30 to 39 with acute COVID-19.

This chain connects TRBV9 to TRBJ2-1; TRBD2 agrees at 11 bases. The J segment lost 4 bases and the V segment lost 3 bases, leaving 3 bases of the junction unmatched. CDR3 length equals 15 residues. The germline V gene has CDR1 SGDLS and CDR2 YYNGEE. CDR3 bases: TGTGCCAGCAGCGGAGGGACTAGCGGTTACAATGAGCAGTTCTTC. Its protein product is CASSGGTSGYNEQFF.

The DNA of the CDR3 is TGTGCCAGCAGCCGGACAGGGAGGTTGCCTAATGAAAAACTGTTTTTT. Protein product: CASSRTGRLPNEKLFF. The chain recombines TRBV28 with TRBJ1-4; 8 bases line up with TRBD1. V lost 6 bases and J lost 3; bases outside the gene matches: 9. The CDR3 totals 16 residues. The germline V gene has CDR1 MDHEN and CDR2 SYDVKM.

This chain links TRBV4-1 with TRBJ2-7; D gene unclear. The CDR3 is 15 residues long. Trimming shortened V by 0 bases and J by 2 bases, and 11 bases separated the two germline ends. Germline V gene sequence: CDR1 MGHRA, CDR2 YSYEKL. The CDR3 loop reads CASSQDRRVAYEQYF. Here the CDR3 DNA reads TGCGCCAGCAGCCAAGATCGGAGAGTGGCCTACGAGCAGTACTTC.

This chain connects TRBV6-5 to TRBJ2-1; D is undetermined. The germline gives CDR1 MNHEY, CDR2 SVGAGI. V was pared by 2 bases and J by 4 bases, with 12 bases between. The CDR3 contains 15 residues. CDR3 protein: CASSYGPSEYNEQFF. In DNA form, the CDR3 reads TGTGCCAGCAGTTACGGGCCATCAGAGTACAATGAGCAGTTCTTC.

With regard to this clone: This sample includes further DNA sequences coding for the same CDR3. The chain combines TRBV5-1 with TRBJ2-7; 11 nucleotides align to TRBD1. Germline lookup yields CDR1 SGHRS and CDR2 YFSETQ. With 4 bases clipped from V and 3 bases from J, the junction kept 6 bases outside the gene matches. CDR3 size: 15 residues. In DNA form, the CDR3 reads TGCGCCAGCAGCGGGCCGGGACAGGGGGGCTACGAGCAGTACTTC. It yields the protein CASSGPGQGGYEQYF.

V is TRBV28 and J is TRBJ2-7; 8 bases are a match to TRBD1. After removal of 6 bases from V and 0 bases from J, the junction contained 4 bases not matched to a gene. Germline V gene sequence: CDR1 MDHEN, CDR2 SYDVKM. The CDR3 contains 14 residues. Written as DNA, the CDR3 is TGTGCCAGCAGCACAGGACAGGGCTCCTACGAGCAGTACTTC. Its protein is CASSTGQGSYEQYF.

The chain joins TRBV5-4 to TRBJ2-1; 7 nucleotides line up with TRBD2. This CDR3 region has 17 residues. Per the germline V gene, CDR1 is SGHNT and CDR2 is YYREEE (reference sequence). J was trimmed by 2 bases and V by 0 bases; bases with no gene match: 8. The CDR3, as DNA: TGTGCCAGCAGCTTGGTTACCAGCGGGGTCACCTACAATGAGCAGTTCTTC. Translating it yields CASSLVTSGVTYNEQFF.

V gene TRBV5-4 combines with J gene TRBJ1-2; a weak D match, TRBD1 (6 bases). The germline V and J ends were trimmed by 4 bases and 6 bases, with 13 bases remaining between them. Germline values: CDR1 SGHNT, CDR2 YYREEE (reference sequence). This CDR3 region has 13 residues. The CDR3 loop is CASSVAGVDGYTF. CDR3 nucleotide sequence: TGTGCCAGCAGCGTCGCAGGGGTGGATGGCTACACCTTC.

The chain recombines TRBV11-3 with TRBJ2-7; 7 bases map to TRBD2. This CDR3 is built from 15 residues. Germline lookup yields CDR1 SGHNT and CDR2 YENEEA. Trimming at V came to 2 bases and at J to 4 bases, leaving 8 bases not matched to a gene. The CDR3 reads CASSLNAGVGYEQYF. Here the CDR3 DNA reads TGTGCCAGCAGCTTAAACGCGGGAGTGGGTTACGAGCAGTACTTC.

The chain joins TRBV6-2 or TRBV6-3 to TRBJ2-7; 8 bases fit TRBD2. The J segment lost 4 bases and the V segment lost 2 bases, leaving 13 bases of the junction unmatched. Germline V gives CDR1 MNHEY, CDR2 SVGEGT. This CDR3 region has 17 residues. The CDR3 loop reads CASSYPNSGIRSYEQYF. In DNA form, the CDR3 reads TGTGCCAGCAGTTACCCCAATAGCGGGATTCGGAGTTACGAGCAGTACTTC.

The chain recombines TRBV23-1 with TRBJ2-7; 8 bases align to TRBD2. TRBV23-1 is an ORF; its function is uncertain. The ends lost 3 bases at V and 3 bases at J; junction bases unmatched: 10. The CDR3 length is 16 residues. CDR3 DNA: TGCGCCAGCAGTCATCGGGACTGTCGGGAGGGCTACGAGCAGTACTTC. Translated, it gives CASSHRDCREGYEQYF.